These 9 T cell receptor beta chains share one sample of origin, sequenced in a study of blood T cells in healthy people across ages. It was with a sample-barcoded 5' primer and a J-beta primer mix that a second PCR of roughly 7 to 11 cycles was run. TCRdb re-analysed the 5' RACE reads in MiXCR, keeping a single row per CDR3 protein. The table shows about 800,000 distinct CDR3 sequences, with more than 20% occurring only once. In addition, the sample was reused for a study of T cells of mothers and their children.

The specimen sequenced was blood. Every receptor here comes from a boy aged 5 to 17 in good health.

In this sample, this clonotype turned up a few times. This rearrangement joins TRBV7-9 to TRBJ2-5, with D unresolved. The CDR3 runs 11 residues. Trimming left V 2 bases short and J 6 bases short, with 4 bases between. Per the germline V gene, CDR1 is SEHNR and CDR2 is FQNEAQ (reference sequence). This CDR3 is CASSLSQTQYF. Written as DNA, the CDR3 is TGTGCCAGCAGCTTAAGCCAGACCCAGTACTTC.

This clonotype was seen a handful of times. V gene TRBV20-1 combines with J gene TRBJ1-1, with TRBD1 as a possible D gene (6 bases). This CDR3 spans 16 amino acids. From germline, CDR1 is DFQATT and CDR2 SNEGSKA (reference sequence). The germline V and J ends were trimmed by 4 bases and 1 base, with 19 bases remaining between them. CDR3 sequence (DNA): TGCAGTGCTACCACGAGTCGGGGGGCGGGGAACACTGAAGCTTTCTTT. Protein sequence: CSATTSRGAGNTEAFF.

The CDR3 here is CSVEDAASERETQYF. The CDR3 nucleotides read TGCAGCGTTGAAGATGCGGCTAGCGAGCGCGAGACCCAGTACTTC. The rearrangement links TRBV29-1 to TRBJ2-5, with D possibly being TRBD2 (6 bases). Germline assignment: CDR1 SQVTM and CDR2 ANQGSEA. The CDR3 has 15 amino acids. V was clipped by 0 bases and J by 5 bases, with 16 bases between them.

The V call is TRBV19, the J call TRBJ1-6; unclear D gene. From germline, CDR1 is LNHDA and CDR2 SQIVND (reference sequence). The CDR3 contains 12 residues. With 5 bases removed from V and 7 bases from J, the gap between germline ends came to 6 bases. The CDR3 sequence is CASSQENSPLHF. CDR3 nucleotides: TGTGCCAGTAGTCAGGAAAATTCACCCCTCCACTTT. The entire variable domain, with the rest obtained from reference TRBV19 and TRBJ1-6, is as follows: DGGITQSPKYLFRKEGQNVTLSCEQNLNHDAMYWYRQDPGQGLRLIYYSQIVNDFQKGDIAEGYSVSREKKESFPLTVTSAQKNPTAFYLCASSQENSPLHFGNGTRLTVT.

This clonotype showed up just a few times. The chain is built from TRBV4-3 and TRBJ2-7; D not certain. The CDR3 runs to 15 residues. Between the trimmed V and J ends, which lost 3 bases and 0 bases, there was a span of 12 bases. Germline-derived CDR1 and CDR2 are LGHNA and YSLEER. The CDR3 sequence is CASSQYYLSSYEQYF. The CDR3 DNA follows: TGCGCCAGCAGCCAGTACTACCTGAGCTCCTACGAGCAGTACTTC.

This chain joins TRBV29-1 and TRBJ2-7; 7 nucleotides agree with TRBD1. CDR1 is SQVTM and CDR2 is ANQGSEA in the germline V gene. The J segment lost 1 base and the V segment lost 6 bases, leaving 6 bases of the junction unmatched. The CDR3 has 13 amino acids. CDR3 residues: CSVGTAESYEQYF. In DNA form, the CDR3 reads TGCAGCGTCGGGACAGCTGAGTCCTACGAGCAGTACTTC.

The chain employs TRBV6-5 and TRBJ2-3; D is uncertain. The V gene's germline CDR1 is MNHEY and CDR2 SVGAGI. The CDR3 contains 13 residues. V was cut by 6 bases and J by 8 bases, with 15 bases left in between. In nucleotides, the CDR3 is TGTGCCAGCAGACTCGACTTTTCCGGTACGCAGTATTTT. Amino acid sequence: CASRLDFSGTQYF.

CDR3 bases: TGTGCCAGCAGCACCTCCACCTACGAGCAGTACTTC. Amino acids: CASSTSTYEQYF. J is TRBJ2-7 and V is TRBV7-9; D not resolved. The germline CDR1 and CDR2 sequences are SEHNR and FQNEAQ (reference sequence). V was shortened by 5 bases and J by 2 bases, with 7 bases between the two germline ends. The CDR3 consists of 12 residues.

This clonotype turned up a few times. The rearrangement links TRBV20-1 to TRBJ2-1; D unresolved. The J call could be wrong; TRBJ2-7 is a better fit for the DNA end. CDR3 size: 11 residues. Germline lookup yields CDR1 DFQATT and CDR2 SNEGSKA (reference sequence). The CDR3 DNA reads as TGCAGTGCAACCCTTTTAGGCGAGCAGTACTTC. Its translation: CSATLLGEQYF.